The T cell receptor (beta chain) under discussion was sequenced for a study of blood T cell repertoires in COVID-19. Study details: Acute and convalescent COVID-19 samples came from the United States, Italy and Spain. From T cells, B-cell-depleted T cells, or PBMCs came the material, which was cDNA or gDNA.

This CDR3 region has 15 residues. CDR1 is SGHRS, CDR2 YFSETQ, per germline. The trim removed 3 bases at V and 8 bases at J, leaving 8 bases unmatched. Methods used by the authors: Estimated nucleated cell counts came from reference gene primer amplification. Profiling relied on immunoSEQ multiplex PCR, and the TCRdb table lists in-frame clones only, not all of them. For V, J and clone size, that table is used; D and trimming come from the DNA. The sample yields hundreds of thousands of clones, around 89% seen once. This clonotype was sampled from a man aged 35 to 55 with acute or convalescent COVID-19. The rearrangement joins TRBV5-1 to TRBJ1-4; TRBD1 matches 9 bases. The sequenced sample was peripheral blood. CDR3 sequence: CASSYTGGAEEKLFF. The CDR3 DNA reads as TGCGCCAGCAGCTACACAGGGGGCGCTGAGGAAAAACTGTTTTTT.